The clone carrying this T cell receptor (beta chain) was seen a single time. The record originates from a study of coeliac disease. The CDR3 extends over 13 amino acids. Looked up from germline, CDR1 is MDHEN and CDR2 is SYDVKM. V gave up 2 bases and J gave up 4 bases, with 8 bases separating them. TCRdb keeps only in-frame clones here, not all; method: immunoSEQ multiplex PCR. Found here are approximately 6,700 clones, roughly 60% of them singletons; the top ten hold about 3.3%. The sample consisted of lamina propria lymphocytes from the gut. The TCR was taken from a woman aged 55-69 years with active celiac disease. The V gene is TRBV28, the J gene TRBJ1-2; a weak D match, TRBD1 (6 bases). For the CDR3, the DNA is TGTGCCAGCAGTTTACAGGGGATCTATGGCTACACCTTC. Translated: CASSLQGIYGYTF.